Below are 20 T cell receptor beta chains sequenced from a single sample in a study of T cell changes during pregnancy in multiple sclerosis. Libraries were prepared by immunoSEQ multiplex PCR; TCRdb keeps only in-frame clonotypes and omits some of them. The sample records some 25,000 clones, 70% to 90% being singletons. The sample here was CD4+ T cells from peripheral blood mononuclear cells, taken in the first trimester of pregnancy. These receptors were collected from a female donor in good health, enrolled as a control in a pregnancy study.

The V gene is TRBV28, the J gene TRBJ2-7, with 11 bases matching TRBD1. Per germline, CDR1 MDHEN and CDR2 SYDVKM. CDR3 length: 16 amino acids. V shed 1 base and J 3 bases; nucleotides not matched to a gene: 5. This chain's CDR3 is CASSLLGGTGGYEQYF. The CDR3 DNA follows: TGTGCCAGCAGTTTATTAGGGGGGACAGGGGGCTACGAGCAGTACTTC.

The genes are TRBV18 and TRBJ2-3, with 8 bases matching TRBD2. Germline CDR1 reads KGHSH; CDR2 reads LQKENI. With V trimmed by 3 bases and J by 4 bases, 3 bases remained unmatched. The CDR3 is 14 amino acids. CDR3 residues: CASSPKGLADTQYF. The CDR3 DNA is TGTGCCAGCTCACCTAAGGGACTAGCAGATACGCAGTATTTT.

V gene TRBV6-1 combines with J gene TRBJ2-3; 12 bases are a match to TRBD2. J gave up 6 bases and V 5 bases, and 6 bases lay outside the gene matches. CDR3 size: 15 residues. Germline CDR1 and CDR2: MNHNS and SASEGT. CDR3 nucleotide sequence: TGTGCCAGCAGTTCTCTAGCGGGAGGGCCTGATACGCAGTATTTT. This encodes CASSSLAGGPDTQYF.

The V gene is TRBV28, the J gene TRBJ1-5; no definite D call. The V and J ends lost 3 bases and 1 base respectively, with 10 bases between them. This CDR3 comprises 15 residues. Germline loops: CDR1 MDHEN, CDR2 SYDVKM. CDR3 in DNA: TGTGCCAGCAGTTTTATTGTCCCGAGCAATCAGCCCCAGCATTTT. Protein: CASSFIVPSNQPQHF.

The V and J genes are TRBV15 and TRBJ1-3; no firm D call. Trimming removed 0 bases at V and 4 bases at J, with 10 bases between. The CDR3 loop spans 15 amino acids. Germline CDR1 is LNHNV and CDR2 is YYDKDF (reference sequence). CDR3 protein: CATSREVSLGNTIYF. CDR3 DNA sequence: TGTGCCACCAGCAGAGAGGTGTCTCTAGGAAACACCATATATTTT.

The rearrangement joins TRBV9 to TRBJ1-2; a possible D gene is TRBD1 (5 bases). Germline-derived CDR1 and CDR2 are SGDLS and YYNGEE. The CDR3 contains 16 residues. V lost 3 bases, J lost 7 bases, and 22 bases lay in between. In DNA, the CDR3 is TGTGCCAGCAGCGGGGAGCCGGGACGGGAGTTTGGTGGCTACACCTTC. This sequence encodes CASSGEPGREFGGYTF. Complete variable domain (other parts from reference TRBV9 and TRBJ1-2): DSGVTQTPKHLITATGQRVTLRCSPRSGDLSVYWYQQSLDQGLQFLIQYYNGEERAKGNILERFSAQQFPDLHSELNLSSLELGDSALYFCASSGEPGREFGGYTFGSGTRLTVV.

This chain links TRBV4-1 with TRBJ1-2, with D possibly matching TRBD1 (5 bases). Trimming cost V 1 base and J 5 bases, with 17 bases left between them. Germline V gives CDR1 MGHRA, CDR2 YSYEKL. This CDR3 comprises 16 residues. For the CDR3, the DNA is TGCGCCAGCAGCCAAGCGTGGCAGGGACTATCGTATGGCTACACCTTC. Translation gives CASSQAWQGLSYGYTF.

This clone was counted once. One end of the junction is discordant with germline, which a read error may explain. The chain uses TRBV5-1 and TRBJ2-1, with TRBD2 matching 13 bases. The germline V gene has CDR1 SGHRS and CDR2 YFSETQ. The CDR3 consists of 16 residues. DNA for the CDR3: TGCGCCAACAGCCACCGGACTAGCGGGGGTCACAATGAGCAGTTCTTC. It specifies CANSHRTSGGHNEQFF.

CDR3 in amino acids: CASSIESPGLAGGRNEQFF. The CDR3 coding sequence is TGTGCCAGTAGTATTGAATCTCCGGGACTAGCGGGAGGCCGGAATGAGCAGTTCTTC. This chain connects TRBV19 to TRBJ2-1; TRBD2 agrees at 15 bases. This CDR3 comprises 19 residues. The V segment lost 3 bases and the J segment 7 bases; nucleotides outside the gene matches: 13. In germline, CDR1 is LNHDA, CDR2 SQIVND (reference sequence).

The V and J genes are TRBV12-5 and TRBJ2-1; possibly TRBD1 for D (5 bases). The CDR3 loop spans 13 amino acids. Trimming left V 6 bases short and J 6 bases short, with 12 bases between. Germline-derived CDR1 and CDR2 are LGHNT and FRNRAP. The CDR3 DNA reads TGTGCTAGTGGCCCCGACAGCATCAATGAGCAGTTCTTC. Translation gives CASGPDSINEQFF.

The rearrangement joins TRBV5-3 to TRBJ2-7; 7 nucleotides match TRBD2. TRBV5-3 counts as an open reading frame of uncertain function. The CDR3 covers 14 residues. Germline trimming cut 4 bases from V and 2 bases from J; bases unmatched to any gene: 6. The CDR3 region has the DNA TGTGCCAGAAGCACTAGCGAGTATACCTACGAGCAGTACTTC. It translates to CARSTSEYTYEQYF.

This clone was seen a few times. The chain recombines TRBV10-3 with TRBJ2-2; TRBD1 matches at 7 bases. Germline CDR1 reads ENHRY; CDR2 reads SYGVKD. The CDR3 covers 15 residues. With V trimmed by 4 bases and J by 5 bases, 7 bases remained unmatched. The CDR3 DNA reads TGTGCCATCAGTGTGAAGGGGGCGCCTACCGGGGAGCTGTTTTTT. The encoded protein is CAISVKGAPTGELFF.

In nucleotides, the CDR3 is TGTGCCATCAGTGGGACAGGGGGTTATGAAAAACTGTTTTTT. This codes for CAISGTGGYEKLFF. The chain uses TRBV10-3 and TRBJ1-4; 10 positions agree with TRBD1. CDR1 and CDR2 (germline): ENHRY, SYGVKD. V lost 4 bases, J lost 6 bases, and 2 bases stayed unmatched. The CDR3 spans 14 residues.

The chain is built from TRBV28 and TRBJ2-7; TRBD1 matches at 9 bases. CDR3 size: 14 residues. V lost 6 bases and J lost 3; bases outside the gene matches: 6. Germline V gives CDR1 MDHEN, CDR2 SYDVKM. In nucleotides, the CDR3 is TGTGCCAGCAGAGGTTCGGACAGGGGCTACGAGCAGTACTTC. It is translated as CASRGSDRGYEQYF.

The CDR3: CSVVSGQGLGFGYTF. The CDR3 DNA reads as TGCAGCGTTGTGTCAGGACAGGGGCTGGGGTTTGGCTACACCTTC. This chain uses TRBV29-1 with TRBJ1-2; 9 bases map to TRBD1. V shed 4 bases, J shed 7 bases, and the junction held 13 bases outside the gene matches. The CDR3 sequence is 15 residues long. Germline values: CDR1 SQVTM, CDR2 ANQGSEA.

The rearrangement links TRBV28 to TRBJ2-1; TRBD1 matches at 10 bases. Germline V CDR1 and CDR2: MDHEN, SYDVKM. The J segment lost 6 bases and the V segment lost 4 bases, leaving 6 bases of the junction unmatched. The length of the CDR3 is 15 residues. Here the CDR3 reads CASSSTGGGSNEQFF. DNA for the CDR3: TGTGCCAGCAGTTCGACAGGGGGCGGGAGCAATGAGCAGTTCTTC.

The chain joins TRBV30 to TRBJ2-4; 8 bases match TRBD2. The germline CDR1 and CDR2 sequences are GTSNPN and SVGIG (reference sequence). The CDR3 covers 14 residues. V gave up 1 base and J gave up 5 bases; unmatched junction bases: 4. The chain's CDR3 is CAWSAGGLQNIQYF. In DNA form, the CDR3 reads TGTGCCTGGAGTGCGGGGGGGCTTCAAAACATTCAGTACTTC.

The gene calls are TRBV29-1 and TRBJ2-5, with 7 positions matching TRBD1. CDR3 length: 13 residues. V lost 6 bases and J lost 4; bases outside the gene matches: 8. Germline V lookup: CDR1 SQVTM, CDR2 ANQGSEA. DNA for the CDR3: TGCAGCGTGCGACAGGGTGGGGGAGAGACCCAGTACTTC. Residues: CSVRQGGGETQYF.

The chain couples TRBV28 to TRBJ1-2; D remains ambiguous. Per the germline V gene, CDR1 is MDHEN and CDR2 is SYDVKM. V lost 6 bases, J lost 7 bases, and 15 bases lay in between. This CDR3 contains 13 residues. The CDR3 region has the DNA TGTGCCAGCAGATTCGCAGGCTTAGGTGGCTACACCTTC. Translated: CASRFAGLGGYTF.

This clone was seen more than once but under ten times. The chain employs TRBV14 and TRBJ1-1, with a tentative D call TRBD1 (6 bases). Looked up from germline, CDR1 is SGHDN and CDR2 is FVKESK. The CDR3 covers 13 residues. V lost 4 bases and J 1 base, leaving 7 bases between the germline ends. The CDR3: CASSLQGNTEAFF. DNA of the CDR3: TGTGCCAGCAGCCTACAGGGGAACACTGAAGCTTTCTTT.